This TCR beta chain derives from a study of blood T cell repertoires in COVID-19. Study processing details: Estimation of nucleated cell counts relied on the amplification of reference gene primers. Only in-frame clones appear in the TCRdb table, and some are missing; sequencing was by immunoSEQ multiplex PCR. The V and J calls and clone size are taken from that table; D and trimming were inferred from the DNA. The repertoire holds roughly 250,000 clones, with 75% to 90% as singletons. This clonotype was obtained from a woman in her forties with acute or convalescent COVID-19. The sample consisted of peripheral blood.

CDR3 coding DNA: TGTGCCAGCAGTGTCGGACAGGGGGCTGTGGAGACCCAGTACTTC. Protein product: CASSVGQGAVETQYF. The genes are TRBV2 and TRBJ2-5; 11 bases are shared with TRBD1. The ends lost 4 bases at V and 5 bases at J; junction bases unmatched: 6. The CDR3 has 15 residues. From germline, CDR1 is SNHLY and CDR2 FYNNEI.